This TCR beta chain was observed in a study of spatial heterogeneity in lung cancer. The CDR3 totals 14 residues. Trimming stripped 5 bases from V and 6 bases from J, with 14 bases between. Time point indicated: sample taken at primary tumor resection. The donors, more than 55 patients with untreated early-stage non-small cell lung cancer, provided the samples. Whole RNA from tumor, nontumor lung or frozen PBMC was sequenced unsorted. The study tagged each TCR cDNA molecule with a unique molecular identifier. A single record per CDR3 protein comes from TCRdb applying MiXCR to the 5' RACE reads. Of 13,000 or so distinct CDR3 sequences in the sample, about 4.6% were seen once. Study results and caveats: Expanded alpha and beta TCR counts within tumors tracked tumor mutation counts. Alpha chains reached an estimated coverage of about 7% of tumor T cells, and beta chains approximately 13%.

This clonotype was counted between two and nine times. The target antigen is unknown. The sequences come from lung tumor tissue, collected at surgery. The chain employs TRBV12-3 or TRBV12-4 and TRBJ1-5; D gene uncertain. This sequence originates from a male donor with early-stage non-small cell lung cancer. The CDR3 reads CASSVLGSPQPQHF. CDR3 DNA sequence: TGTGCCAGCAGTGTGCTGGGGTCGCCTCAGCCCCAGCATTTT.